This T cell receptor (beta chain) emerged from a study of blood T cell repertoires in COVID-19. Study-wide background: Italy, Spain and the United States were the sources of the convalescent and acute COVID-19 samples. PBMCs, B-cell-depleted T cells, or T cells were the source of the cDNA or gDNA that made up the material.

Enrollees, roughly 18 to 90 years old, lived in about two dozen US areas. Clinical history as reported by participants underpinned cohort assignment. CDR1 MNHEY and CDR2 SVGAGI come from the germline V gene. The V segment lost 4 bases and the J segment 6 bases; nucleotides outside the gene matches: 8. The CDR3 consists of 14 residues. This clone was seen a few times. Assay used: immunoSEQ multiplex PCR; TCRdb lists only in-frame clones, some missing. The sample yields 150,000 to 200,000 clones, around 80% seen once. The genes are TRBV6-5 and TRBJ1-1; 7 bases agree with TRBD1. Sequenced input: PBMCs or T cells enriched from blood (not recorded which). This receptor was obtained from a man in his fifties who had recovered from COVID-19. CDR3 DNA sequence: TGTGCCAGCAGTTCAAGGGGGCTAGACGCTGAAGCTTTCTTT. It translates to CASSSRGLDAEAFF.